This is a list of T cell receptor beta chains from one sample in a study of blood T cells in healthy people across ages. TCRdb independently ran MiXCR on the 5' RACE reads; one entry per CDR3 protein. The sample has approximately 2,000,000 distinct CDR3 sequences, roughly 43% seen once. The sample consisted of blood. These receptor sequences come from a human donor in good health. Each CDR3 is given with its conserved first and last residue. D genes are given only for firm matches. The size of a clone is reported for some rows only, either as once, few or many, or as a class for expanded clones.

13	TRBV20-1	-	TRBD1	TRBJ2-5	CSAKDRGMETQYF	TGCAGTGCTAAGGACAGGGGGATGGAGACCCAGTACTTC
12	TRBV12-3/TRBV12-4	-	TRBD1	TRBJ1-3	CAADRDGNTIYF	TGTGCCGCCGACAGGGATGGAAACACCATATATTTT
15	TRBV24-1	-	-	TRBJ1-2	CATSDPRGATSGYTF	TGTGCCACCAGTGATCCCCGGGGGGCCACTAGTGGCTACACCTTC
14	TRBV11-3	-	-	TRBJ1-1	CASSLIRGADEAFF	TGTGCCAGCAGCTTAATCCGGGGGGCAGATGAAGCTTTCTTT
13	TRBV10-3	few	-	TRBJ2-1	CAGAGTQNNEQFF	TGTGCCGGGGCGGGGACTCAGAACAATGAGCAGTTCTTC
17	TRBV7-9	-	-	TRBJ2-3	CASSLARRGGVSDTQYF	TGTGCCAGCAGCTTAGCCCGTAGGGGGGGGGTTTCGGATACGCAGTATTTT
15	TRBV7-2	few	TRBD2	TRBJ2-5	CATVRGAGVQETQYF	TGTGCCACCGTTCGTGGAGCGGGGGTCCAAGAGACCCAGTACTTC
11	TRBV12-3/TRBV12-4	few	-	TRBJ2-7	CASKGDYEQYF	TGTGCCAGCAAAGGGGACTACGAGCAGTACTTC
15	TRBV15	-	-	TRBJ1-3	CATSRDLGSGNTIYF	TGTGCCACCAGCAGAGATCTGGGGAGTGGAAACACCATATATTTT
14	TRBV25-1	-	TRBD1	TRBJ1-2	CASSNLGQGEGYTF	TGTGCCAGCAGTAACCTAGGACAGGGGGAAGGCTACACCTTC
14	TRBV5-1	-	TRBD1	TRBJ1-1	CASSPENRGLEAFF	TGCGCCAGCAGCCCTGAAAACAGGGGGCTTGAAGCTTTCTTT
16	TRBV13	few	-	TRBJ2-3	CASSLQGLVITDTQYF	TGTGCCAGCAGCCTGCAGGGGCTAGTCATCACAGATACGCAGTATTTT
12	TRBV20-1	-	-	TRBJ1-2	CSAEDSFYGYTF	TGCAGTGCTGAAGACAGTTTCTATGGCTACACCTTC
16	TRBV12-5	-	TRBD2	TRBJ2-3	CASFSGLAGYTDTQYF	TGTGCTAGTTTCTCAGGACTAGCGGGTTACACAGATACGCAGTATTTT
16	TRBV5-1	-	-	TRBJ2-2	CASSLRSGLNTGELFF	TGCGCCAGCAGCTTGCGAAGCGGGCTGAACACCGGGGAGCTGTTTTTT
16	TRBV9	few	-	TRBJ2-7	CASSVASGTPIYEQYF	TGTGCCAGCAGCGTAGCCTCAGGGACCCCTATTTACGAGCAGTACTTC
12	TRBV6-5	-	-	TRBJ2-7	CASSDPGARKYF	TGTGCCAGCAGTGACCCGGGGGCTAGAAAGTACTTC
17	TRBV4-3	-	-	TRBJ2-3	CASSLVYASSSTDTQYF	TGCGCCAGCAGCCTAGTCTACGCGAGCAGCAGCACAGATACGCAGTATTTT
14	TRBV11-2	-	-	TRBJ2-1	CASSLRSIYNEQFF	TGTGCCAGCAGCTTGAGATCTATCTACAATGAGCAGTTCTTC
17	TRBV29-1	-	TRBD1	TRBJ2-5	CSVEELWDRGLEKTQYF	TGCAGCGTTGAAGAACTTTGGGACAGGGGGCTTGAGAAGACCCAGTACTTC
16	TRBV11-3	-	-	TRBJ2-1	CASSLDSYEGYNEQFF	TGTGCCAGCAGCTTAGATTCATACGAAGGCTACAATGAGCAGTTCTTC
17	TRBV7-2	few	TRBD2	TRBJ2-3	CASSLREVSGGRDTQYF	TGTGCCAGCAGCTTAAGGGAGGTTAGCGGGGGAAGAGATACGCAGTATTTT
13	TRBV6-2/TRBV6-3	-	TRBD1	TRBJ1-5	CASRDRANQPQHF	TGTGCCAGCAGGGACAGGGCGAATCAGCCCCAGCATTTT
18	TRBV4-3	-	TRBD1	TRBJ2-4	CASSPQFPRYRGKNIQYF	TGCGCCAGCAGCCCTCAATTCCCGCGGTACAGGGGGAAAAACATTCAGTACTTC
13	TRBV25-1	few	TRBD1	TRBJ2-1	CASQGVYYNEQFF	TGTGCCAGTCAGGGGGTGTACTACAATGAGCAGTTCTTC
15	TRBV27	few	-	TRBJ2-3	CASSSMIERRDTQYF	TGTGCCAGCAGTTCTATGATTGAGAGGAGAGATACGCAGTATTTT
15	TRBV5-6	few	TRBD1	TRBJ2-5	CASSLNDRGEETQYF	TGTGCCAGCAGCTTAAATGACAGGGGGGAAGAGACCCAGTACTTC
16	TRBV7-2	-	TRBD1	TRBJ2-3	CASSLGQGSFADTQYF	TGTGCCAGCAGCCTCGGACAGGGCAGTTTCGCAGATACGCAGTATTTT
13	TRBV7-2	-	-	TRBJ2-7	CASSDDPGDEQYF	TGTGCCAGCAGCGATGACCCAGGGGACGAGCAGTACTTC
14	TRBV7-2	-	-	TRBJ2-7	CASSLDLFSYEQYF	TGTGCCAGCAGCTTAGATTTGTTTAGTTACGAGCAGTACTTC
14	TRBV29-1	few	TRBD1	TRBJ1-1	CSVTSGTGRVEAFF	TGCAGCGTCACCTCCGGGACAGGGCGAGTTGAAGCTTTCTTT
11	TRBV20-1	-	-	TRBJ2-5	CSATNRETQYF	TGCAGTGCCACCAACCGGGAGACCCAGTACTTC
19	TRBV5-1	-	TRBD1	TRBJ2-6	CASSFRLGQALSGANVLTF	TGCGCCAGCAGCTTCCGATTGGGACAGGCACTCTCTGGGGCCAACGTCCTGACTTTC
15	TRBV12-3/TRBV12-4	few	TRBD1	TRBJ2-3	CASSPGTGNTDTQYF	TGTGCCAGCAGTCCCGGGACAGGGAACACAGATACGCAGTATTTT
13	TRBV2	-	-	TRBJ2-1	CASEVTPYNEQFF	TGTGCCAGCGAAGTAACGCCCTACAATGAGCAGTTCTTC
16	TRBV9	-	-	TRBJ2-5	CASTLRGRGDQETQYF	TGTGCCAGCACCCTGAGAGGGCGGGGAGACCAAGAGACCCAGTACTTC
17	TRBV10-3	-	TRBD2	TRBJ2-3	CAISEGTSGGVTDTQYF	TGTGCCATCAGTGAGGGCACTAGCGGGGGGGTAACAGATACGCAGTATTTT
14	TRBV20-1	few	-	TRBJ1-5	CSATDSPDIIIQHF	TGCAGTGCTACCGACTCCCCTGACATCATCATTCAGCATTTT
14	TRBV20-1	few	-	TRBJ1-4	CSARGGVLNEKLFF	TGCAGTGCTAGGGGGGGGGTTCTTAATGAAAAACTGTTTTTT
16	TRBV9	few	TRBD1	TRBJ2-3	CASSPLDRGQADTQYF	TGTGCCAGCAGCCCCCTAGACAGGGGGCAGGCAGATACGCAGTATTTT
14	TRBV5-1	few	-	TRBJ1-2	CASSLDGPVDGYTF	TGCGCCAGCAGCTTGGACGGGCCAGTTGATGGCTACACCTTC
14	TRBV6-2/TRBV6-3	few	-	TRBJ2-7	CASSYMPDTYEQYF	TGTGCCAGCAGTTACATGCCTGACACCTACGAGCAGTACTTC
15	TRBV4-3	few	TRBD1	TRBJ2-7	CASSQDAGGYYEQYF	TGCGCCAGCAGCCAAGACGCAGGGGGCTACTACGAGCAGTACTTC
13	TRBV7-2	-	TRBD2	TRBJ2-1	CASSRTSPNEQFF	TGTGCCAGCAGCCGGACTAGCCCTAATGAGCAGTTCTTC